The 32 T cell receptor beta chains listed next were all sequenced from one sample in a study of T cell changes during pregnancy in multiple sclerosis. Using immunoSEQ multiplex PCR, the repertoire was profiled, and TCRdb retains in-frame clones only, with some absent. The table includes around 70,000 clones, roughly 92% detected once. Source: peripheral blood, taken in the second trimester of pregnancy. All receptors derive from a female donor in good health, enrolled as a control in a pregnancy study.

The chain couples TRBV5-1 to TRBJ2-2, with 7 bases aligning to TRBD2. J lost 6 bases, V lost 4 bases, and 3 bases had no gene match. In germline, CDR1 is SGHRS, CDR2 YFSETQ. The CDR3 has 13 residues. CDR3: CASSPGLAGELFF. In DNA, the CDR3 is TGCGCCAGCAGCCCAGGACTAGCCGGGGAGCTGTTTTTT.

Points on this clone: At one end, the junction sequence differs from germline, possibly due to a read error. The chain uses TRBV7-3 and TRBJ2-3, with D perhaps matching TRBD1 (6 bases). This CDR3 region has 15 residues. In germline, CDR1 is SGHTA, CDR2 FQGTGA. The CDR3 bases are TGTGCCAGCAGCCCCGGATGGGGGCGCACGGATACGCAGTATTTT. Residues: CASSPGWGRTDTQYF.

This sequence joins TRBV5-1 and TRBJ2-2, with D possibly TRBD1 on 5 matching bases. The V end was cut by 4 bases, the J end by 2 bases, with 9 bases between. The CDR3 consists of 14 residues. Germline V CDR1 and CDR2: SGHRS, YFSETQ. CDR3 bases: TGCGCCAGCAGCAGTCAGGGCAACACCGGGGAGCTGTTTTTT. Protein product: CASSSQGNTGELFF.

CDR3 sequence (DNA): TGTGCCACCCTAGACTCCGGACTACTACCATACGAGCAGTACTTC. This gives the protein CATLDSGLLPYEQYF. V usage is TRBV28 and J usage is TRBJ2-7, with a tentative D call TRBD2 (6 bases). The CDR3 totals 15 residues. Trimming left V 10 bases short and J 4 bases short, with 23 bases between. Per germline, CDR1 MDHEN and CDR2 SYDVKM.

The chain combines TRBV18 with TRBJ1-2, with 8 bases fitting TRBD1. The CDR3 loop spans 12 amino acids. J gave up 8 bases and V 4 bases, and 3 bases lay outside the gene matches. The germline V gene encodes CDR1 KGHSH and CDR2 LQKENI. DNA for the CDR3: TGTGCCAGCTCACTGGACAGGGAAGGCTACACCTTC. Its translation: CASSLDREGYTF.

The rearrangement uses TRBV5-6 and TRBJ2-7; 10 bases align to TRBD1. V lost 2 bases to trimming and J lost 5 bases; unmatched junction nucleotides: 7. The V gene's germline CDR1 is SGHDT and CDR2 YYEEEE. There are 15 residues in the CDR3. DNA for the CDR3: TGTGCCAGCAGCTTTGGGACCGGGACAGGGGACGAGCAGTACTTC. Its translation is CASSFGTGTGDEQYF.

The sample holds one count of this clone. Here the CDR3 reads CASSQEGGAIGVETQYF. CDR3 DNA sequence: TGTGCCAGCAGCCAAGAAGGGGGGGCCATTGGTGTTGAGACCCAGTACTTC. This chain connects TRBV4-2 to TRBJ2-5; weak D call: TRBD2 (7 bases). Germline CDR1 and CDR2: LGHNA and YNFKEQ. The CDR3 spans 17 residues. Deletions cut 0 bases from V and 5 bases from J, with 19 bases between.

There are a few counts of this clone. V usage is TRBV19 and J usage is TRBJ1-5; TRBD1 matches 9 bases. Trimming took 3 bases from V and 5 from J; bases not matched to a gene: 5. The germline CDR1 and CDR2 sequences are LNHDA and SQIVND (reference sequence). This CDR3 region has 15 residues. CDR3 DNA: TGTGCCAGTAGTATTCGGGGACAGGGTCATCAGCCCCAGCATTTT. Encoded protein: CASSIRGQGHQPQHF.

With respect to this clone: One junction end disagrees with the germline gene, perhaps due to a read error. The V and J genes are TRBV14 and TRBJ1-1; TRBD1 matches 7 bases. The CDR3 covers 13 residues. CDR1 and CDR2 (germline): SGHDN, FVKESK. CDR3 DNA: TGTGCCAGCAGACAAGGGGGCAACACTGAAGCTTTCTTT. It yields the protein CASRQGGNTEAFF.

V gene TRBV19 combines with J gene TRBJ1-5; D not resolved. Germline assignment: CDR1 LNHDA and CDR2 SQIVND (reference sequence). V was trimmed by 0 bases and J by 9 bases, leaving 12 bases between them. The CDR3 runs 14 residues. CDR3 nucleotide sequence: TGTGCCAGTAGTATAGATGCTACCCGCGGGCCCCAGCATTTT. The encoded protein is CASSIDATRGPQHF.

The rearrangement uses TRBV14 and TRBJ1-1; D might be TRBD1 (6 bases). V was trimmed by 2 bases and J by 5 bases, leaving 12 bases between them. The CDR3 contains 14 residues. Germline values: CDR1 SGHDN, CDR2 FVKESK. The CDR3 DNA reads TGTGCCAGCAGCCAAACCAAGAGGGGGACTGAAGCTTTCTTT. Translating it yields CASSQTKRGTEAFF. The entire variable domain, with the rest obtained from reference TRBV14 and TRBJ1-1, is as follows: EAGVTQFPSHSVIEKGQTVTLRCDPISGHDNLYWYRRVMGKEIKFLLHFVKESKQDESGMPNNRFLAERTGGTYSTLKVQPAELEDSGVYFCASSQTKRGTEAFFGQGTRLTVV.

This clone appeared once. The chain joins TRBV6-5 to TRBJ2-1; possible D gene TRBD2, 5 bases. Germline values: CDR1 MNHEY, CDR2 SVGAGI. V lost 5 bases to trimming and J lost 7 bases, with 6 bases between them. There are 11 residues in the CDR3. CDR3 DNA sequence: TGTGCCAGCAGTCCGGGGAATGAGCAGTTCTTC. The encoded protein is CASSPGNEQFF.

This chain uses TRBV6-5 with TRBJ1-3, with D uncertain. The germline V and J ends were trimmed by 2 bases and 2 bases, with 10 bases remaining between them. The V gene's germline CDR1 is MNHEY and CDR2 SVGAGI. CDR3 length equals 15 residues. The CDR3 bases are TGTGCCAGCAGTTACGCCCCGCAGACTGGAAACACCATATATTTT. Translating it yields CASSYAPQTGNTIYF.

CDR3 sequence: CASNEGQGAYEQYF. In DNA form, the CDR3 reads TGTGCCAGCAACGAAGGACAGGGGGCGTACGAGCAGTACTTC. The rearrangement joins TRBV6-5 to TRBJ2-7; 11 bases align to TRBD1. The trim removed 7 bases at V and 4 bases at J, leaving 6 bases unmatched. The germline V gene has CDR1 MNHEY and CDR2 SVGAGI. This CDR3 region has 14 residues.

This chain joins TRBV6-1 and TRBJ1-4; D might be TRBD1 (5 bases). CDR1 is MNHNS and CDR2 is SASEGT in the germline V gene. The V gene lost 7 bases and the J gene lost 5 bases, with 11 bases spanning the gap. The CDR3 extends over 13 amino acids. In DNA, the CDR3 is TGTGCCAGCATGGGGCAGATAAATGAAAAACTGTTTTTT. Translating gives CASMGQINEKLFF.

The chain has TRBV7-2 and TRBJ1-1; 7 bases fit TRBD1. This CDR3 is built from 13 residues. Trimming took 5 bases from V and 8 from J; bases not matched to a gene: 8. Looked up from germline, CDR1 is SGHTA and CDR2 is FQGNSA. CDR3 DNA: TGTGCCAGCAGCACCGACCGGGACAGCGAAGCTTTCTTT. Encoded protein: CASSTDRDSEAFF. The whole variable domain, filled in from reference TRBV7-2 and TRBJ1-1, reads GAGVSQSPSNKVTEKGKDVELRCDPISGHTALYWYRQSLGQGLEFLIYFQGNSAPDKSGLPSDRFSAERTGGSVSTLTIQRTQQEDSAVYLCASSTDRDSEAFFGQGTRLTVV.

The chain combines TRBV27 with TRBJ1-5; the D gene is possibly TRBD1 (6 bases). The CDR3 length is 15 residues. Trimming stripped 5 bases from V and 1 base from J, with 12 bases between. The V gene's germline CDR1 is MNHEY and CDR2 SMNVEV (reference sequence). This CDR3 is CASSPGGLSNQPQHF. CDR3 sequence (DNA): TGTGCCAGCAGTCCCGGGGGGCTGAGCAATCAGCCCCAGCATTTT.

The chain links TRBV27 to TRBJ1-2; TRBD1 might be the D (5 bases). V lost 5 bases and J lost 6, with 10 bases in between. CDR1 is MNHEY, CDR2 SMNVEV, per germline (reference sequence). CDR3 length: 12 residues. This CDR3 is CASSGQGNGYTF. The CDR3 DNA reads TGTGCCAGCAGTGGCCAGGGCAATGGCTACACCTTC.

V usage is TRBV5-1 and J usage is TRBJ1-5, with D possibly TRBD1 on 6 matching bases. Germline CDR1 and CDR2: SGHRS and YFSETQ. Trimming removed 3 bases at V and 7 bases at J, with 14 bases between. This CDR3 region has 14 residues. The CDR3 DNA is TGCGCCAGCAGCTCCCTGGGGGCAGGACAGCCCCAGCATTTT. Protein: CASSSLGAGQPQHF.

The chain employs TRBV5-1 and TRBJ2-5; TRBD2 is a possible D gene (5 bases). The CDR3 runs to 15 residues. V dropped 4 bases and J dropped 1 base, with 14 bases sitting between them. The germline V gene has CDR1 SGHRS and CDR2 YFSETQ. The DNA of the CDR3 is TGCGCCAGCAGCATCCGACCGGGAACCCAAGAGACCCAGTACTTC. Protein sequence: CASSIRPGTQETQYF.

This clone was seen once. The chain employs TRBV28 and TRBJ1-2, with D uncertain. The germline V gene encodes CDR1 MDHEN and CDR2 SYDVKM. Trimming took off 6 bases at V and 7 bases at J, with 9 bases between the two ends. The length of the CDR3 is 11 residues. The CDR3 loop reads CASSPGRGYTF. In DNA form, the CDR3 reads TGTGCCAGCAGCCCAGGTCGTGGCTACACCTTC.

This chain connects TRBV2 to TRBJ2-1; D not resolved. Trimming removed 4 bases from V and 6 bases from J, with 16 bases in between. Germline-derived CDR1 and CDR2 are SNHLY and FYNNEI. The CDR3 is 15 residues long. CDR3 loop: CASSVIEVSVNEQFF. Written as DNA, the CDR3 is TGTGCCAGCAGTGTGATTGAGGTGTCCGTCAATGAGCAGTTCTTC.

This rearrangement joins TRBV29-1 to TRBJ2-6, with D possibly matching TRBD2 (5 bases). The ends were cut back, 7 bases at V and 2 bases at J, with 15 bases in the middle. Germline V gives CDR1 SQVTM, CDR2 ANQGSEA. The CDR3 loop spans 15 amino acids. CDR3 loop: CSGWTVGAGANVLTF. The CDR3 DNA follows: TGCAGCGGCTGGACTGTTGGGGCTGGGGCCAACGTCCTGACTTTC.

This chain links TRBV6-1 with TRBJ1-1; unclear D gene. The V gene's germline CDR1 is MNHNS and CDR2 SASEGT. The CDR3 has 13 amino acids. Trimming removed 10 bases at V and 0 bases at J, with 12 bases between. In DNA, the CDR3 is TGTGCCACCCACTTGTTCCTGAACACTGAAGCTTTCTTT. It specifies CATHLFLNTEAFF.

The chain uses TRBV6-6 and TRBJ2-2; 8 nucleotides align to TRBD2. This CDR3 region has 16 residues. Per germline, CDR1 MNHNY and CDR2 SVGAGI (reference sequence). J was trimmed by 1 base and V by 4 bases; bases with no gene match: 5. The CDR3 is CASSSPSGGNTGELFF. The CDR3 nucleotides read TGTGCCAGCAGTTCCCCGAGCGGGGGGAACACCGGGGAGCTGTTTTTT.

A few counts support this clone. The V and J genes are TRBV29-1 and TRBJ1-1; D remains ambiguous. Trimming stripped 5 bases from V and 6 bases from J, with 10 bases between. This CDR3 spans 11 amino acids. Per the germline V gene, CDR1 is SQVTM and CDR2 is ANQGSEA. The CDR3 loop is CSVQRSSEAFF. The CDR3 DNA sequence: TGCAGCGTTCAGCGGAGTTCTGAAGCTTTCTTT.

The chain combines TRBV4-2 with TRBJ2-3; 7 positions match TRBD1. Unmatched junction bases numbered 5, after V lost 0 bases and J lost 2 bases. Germline V CDR1 and CDR2: LGHNA, YNFKEQ. The CDR3 loop spans 16 amino acids. The CDR3 protein is CASSQDLRGHTDTQYF. CDR3 in DNA: TGTGCCAGCAGCCAAGATTTAAGGGGGCACACAGATACGCAGTATTTT.

The chain couples TRBV7-2 to TRBJ2-2; 10 positions match TRBD2. The germline gives CDR1 SGHTA, CDR2 FQGNSA. V was clipped by 1 base and J by 4 bases; unmatched bases: 3. The CDR3 has 16 residues. The CDR3 spells CASSLGASGGTGELFF. As DNA, the CDR3 is TGTGCCAGCAGCTTAGGGGCTAGCGGGGGCACCGGGGAGCTGTTTTTT.

V is TRBV10-1 and J is TRBJ2-7, with a weak D call TRBD1 (6 bases). The V gene's germline CDR1 is WNHNN and CDR2 SYGVQD (reference sequence). This CDR3 has 13 residues. The V gene lost 2 bases and the J gene lost 4 bases, with 9 bases spanning the gap. CDR3 residues: CASSEGTPYEQYF. CDR3 in DNA: TGCGCCAGCAGTGAGGGGACACCTTACGAGCAGTACTTC.

The chain has TRBV6-5 and TRBJ1-5; D remains unclear. The CDR3 has 13 amino acids. Trimming cost V 6 bases and J 0 bases, with 6 bases left between them. In germline, CDR1 is MNHEY, CDR2 SVGAGI. This CDR3 is CASRPYSNQPQHF. The CDR3 nucleotides are TGTGCCAGCAGACCCTATAGCAATCAGCCCCAGCATTTT.

The genes are TRBV5-4 and TRBJ2-1; TRBD1 might be the D (6 bases). V lost 2 bases and J 6 bases, leaving 15 bases between the germline ends. This CDR3 is built from 15 residues. The germline V gene encodes CDR1 SGHNT and CDR2 YYREEE (reference sequence). This CDR3 reads CASSFGQGIRNEQFF. CDR3 nucleotides: TGTGCCAGCAGCTTTGGGCAGGGGATTCGCAATGAGCAGTTCTTC.

In DNA form, the CDR3 reads TGTGCCAGCAGTTATCCCCGAGGACAGGGCCCCGAGCAGTACTTC. As protein: CASSYPRGQGPEQYF. V usage is TRBV28 and J usage is TRBJ2-7, with TRBD1 identical over 8 bases. This CDR3 is built from 15 residues. Germline lookup yields CDR1 MDHEN and CDR2 SYDVKM. V lost 4 bases, J lost 6 bases, and 11 bases stayed unmatched.